The clone carrying this TCR beta chain was counted once. The antigen remains undetermined. Sequencing followed a ViraFEST assay step that expanded antigen-specific CD4+ T cells with viral peptide pools. Scientists isolated CD4+ T cells after an approximately 10-day culture period ended. Either the mRNA-1273 or the BNT162b2 vaccine was given to participants as two doses. Each well held about 2 million PBMC cultured with approximately 9.7 ug/ml peptides and 9.5 to 10 IU/ml IL-2. Germline assignment: CDR1 DFQATT and CDR2 SNEGSKA (reference sequence). This CDR3 spans 14 amino acids. J lost 2 bases, V lost 3 bases, and 5 bases had no gene match. This entry is derived from a study of vaccination effects on CD4 cells after COVID-19. Profiling relied on immunoSEQ multiplex PCR, and the TCRdb table lists in-frame clones only, not all of them. The sample consists of tens of thousands of clones, 70% to 85% of them appearing once.

The J gene is TRBJ2-5, the V gene TRBV20-1; TRBD2 matches at 8 bases. This material consisted of CD4+ T cells from PBMCs cultured with HCoV-229E spike peptides, taken after COVID-19 vaccination. The receptor comes from a human donor who received a COVID-19 vaccine. CDR3 amino acids: CSASSRGGQETQYF. As DNA, the CDR3 is TGCAGTGCTAGTTCTCGGGGGGGACAAGAGACCCAGTACTTC.